This note documents a single T cell receptor beta chain sequence. What it binds is unknown. Measured with immunoSEQ multiplex PCR; TCRdb has only the in-frame clones, and not every one. The table lists about 680,000 clones, more than 70% of them singletons. The treatment was: some 19 received Ad26.COV2.S at low or high dose, single or two shots; roughly five received placebo; per-sample allocation not given. The samples date from day 63 after the first vaccine or placebo injection. Per the germline V gene, CDR1 is LNHDA and CDR2 is SQIVND (reference sequence). This CDR3 region has 14 residues. V dropped 5 bases and J dropped 2 bases, with 11 bases sitting between them. This entry comes from a study of Ad26.COV2.S vaccination and SARS-CoV-2 variants. In the study overall: Ad26.COV2.S shots went into the muscle once or twice, 56 days apart. General study findings and limits: Among vaccine recipients, spike-specific TCR breadth exceeded that of placebo recipients. Breadth of non-spike TCRs did not differ between vaccinees and placebo recipients.

The chain carries TRBV19 and TRBJ2-3; TRBD1 might be the D (5 bases). This TCR was sampled from a person aged 18 to 65 who received the Ad26.COV2.S COVID-19 vaccine or a placebo. The input for sequencing was peripheral blood, taken in a trial of Ad26.COV2.S vaccine versus placebo. For the CDR3, the DNA is TGTGCCAGTAGTGCCCTGACAGTCACAGATACGCAGTATTTT. Translating it yields CASSALTVTDTQYF.